These T cell receptor beta chains were read from a single sample in a study of a mutant IDH1 vaccine in newly diagnosed glioma. Only in-frame clones appear in the TCRdb table, and some are missing; sequencing was by immunoSEQ multiplex PCR. The table records around 56,000 clones, 80% to 90% of them present only once. No antigen has been identified for these receptors. The sequenced sample was PBMCs, obtained from a glioma patient whose treatment included an IDH1 peptide vaccine. Source of these receptors: a middle-aged woman with glioma. Some clones in this sample may be carry-over from other donors' samples. Each CDR3 is given with its conserved first and last residue. The D gene is left open where the match is weak. Size values are once, few and many counts, or a class for expanded clones, and some rows have none.

TRBJ2-7 | TRBV7-9 | NA | NA | CASSSPRGPHEQYF | TGTGCCAGCAGCTCCCCGAGGGGCCCCCACGAGCAGTACTTC
TRBJ2-7 | TRBV6-7 | NA | NA | CASSYYRVDYEQYF | TGTGCCAGCAGTTACTATCGGGTCGACTACGAGCAGTACTTC
TRBJ2-1 | TRBV9 | TRBD1 | NA | CASSVLGQGVYNEQFF | TGTGCCAGCAGCGTCCTAGGACAGGGGGTTTACAATGAGCAGTTCTTC
TRBJ1-1 | TRBV5-5 | NA | NA | CASSLRDGRTEAFF | TGTGCCAGCAGCTTGAGAGATGGACGCACTGAAGCTTTCTTT
TRBJ2-5 | TRBV30 | TRBD2 | once | CAWNLAGRPEETQYF | TGTGCCTGGAATTTAGCGGGGCGGCCAGAGGAGACCCAGTACTTC
TRBJ2-3 | TRBV9 | NA | NA | CASSVAAGTTSTDTQYF | TGTGCCAGCAGCGTAGCGGCCGGGACGACCAGCACAGATACGCAGTATTTT
TRBJ2-1 | TRBV15 | NA | NA | CATSRGLDWNEQFF | TGTGCCACCAGCAGAGGTCTGGATTGGAATGAGCAGTTCTTC
TRBJ2-1 | TRBV15 | TRBD2 | NA | CATSRGLDSYNEQFF | TGTGCCACCAGCAGGGGACTAGACTCCTACAATGAGCAGTTCTTC
TRBJ2-4 | TRBV5-8 | NA | NA | CASSLLLVRNIQYF | TGTGCCAGCAGCTTGCTGCTAGTCAGAAACATTCAGTACTTC
TRBJ1-1 | TRBV11-2 | NA | few | CASSLYGGDTEAFF | TGTGCCAGCAGCTTATACGGGGGGGACACTGAAGCTTTCTTT
TRBJ1-4 | TRBV29-1 | NA | NA | CSAHGAPNEKLFF | TGCAGCGCCCACGGCGCCCCTAATGAAAAACTGTTTTTT
TRBJ1-5 | TRBV4-2 | NA | few | CASSPGQDSNQPQHF | TGTGCCAGCAGCCCGGGGCAGGATAGCAATCAGCCCCAGCATTTT
TRBJ2-7 | TRBV5-4 | NA | NA | CASSQQGGEQYF | TGTGCCAGCAGCCAGCAGGGTGGCGAGCAGTACTTC
TRBJ2-2 | TRBV6-1 | TRBD2 | NA | CASSEVLAGDGELFF | TGTGCCAGCAGTGAGGTATTAGCGGGGGACGGGGAGCTGTTTTTT
TRBJ1-2 | TRBV5-6 | TRBD1 | few | CASSQVGQAYGYTF | TGTGCCAGCAGCCAGGTAGGACAGGCCTATGGCTACACCTTC
TRBJ1-3 | TRBV7-9 | NA | NA | CASSFARDSGNTIYF | TGTGCCAGCAGCTTCGCCAGGGACTCTGGAAACACCATATATTTT
TRBJ1-5 | TRBV4-3 | TRBD1 | NA | CASSQVRGGPNQPQHF | TGCGCCAGCAGCCAAGTGAGAGGGGGCCCCAATCAGCCCCAGCATTTT
TRBJ1-5 | TRBV6-5 | NA | NA | CACARDKHGNQPQHF | TGTGCCTGCGCACGGGACAAACACGGCAATCAGCCCCAGCATTTT
TRBJ2-3 | TRBV29-1 | TRBD2 | NA | CSVEGQAGELHTQYF | TGCAGCGTTGAAGGGCAGGCGGGGGAGTTGCATACGCAGTATTTT
TRBJ2-7 | TRBV29-1 | NA | NA | CSVGSYEQYF | TGCAGCGTTGGATCCTACGAGCAGTACTTC
TRBJ1-2 | TRBV4-1 | TRBD1 | once | CASSRDRGRIGYGYTF | TGCGCCAGCAGCCGGGACAGGGGGCGTATCGGCTATGGCTACACCTTC
TRBJ2-2 | TRBV19 | TRBD1 | NA | CASSTRQGRANTGELFF | TGTGCCAGTAGTACGCGACAGGGACGGGCGAACACCGGGGAGCTGTTTTTT
TRBJ2-2 | TRBV6-4 | TRBD2 | NA | CASSPGTRDTGELFF | TGTGCCAGCAGTCCCGGGACTAGGGACACCGGGGAGCTGTTTTTT
TRBJ1-4 | TRBV30 | NA | few | CAWSGRPNEKLFF | TGTGCCTGGAGTGGGCGACCTAATGAAAAACTGTTTTTT
TRBJ2-7 | TRBV5-1 | NA | once | CASSLEGGGEQYF | TGCGCCAGCAGCTTGGAGGGGGGCGGGGAGCAGTACTTC
TRBJ1-4 | TRBV29-1 | TRBD1 | NA | CSVPGQGEGTNEKLFF | TGCAGCGTTCCGGGACAGGGGGAGGGAACTAATGAAAAACTGTTTTTT
TRBJ1-1 | TRBV30 | NA | NA | CAWSSGLVTEAFF | TGTGCCTGGAGCTCAGGGTTGGTCACTGAAGCTTTCTTT
TRBJ1-2 | TRBV9 | NA | NA | CASSSRVGYTF | TGTGCCAGCAGCTCGCGAGTCGGCTACACCTTC
TRBJ1-1 | TRBV9 | NA | few | CASSTRQSGSTEAFF | TGTGCCAGCAGCACCCGACAGTCCGGGAGCACTGAAGCTTTCTTT
TRBJ2-7 | TRBV5-6 | NA | NA | CASSRWRFYEQYF | TGTGCCAGCAGCCGGTGGAGGTTCTACGAGCAGTACTTC
TRBJ2-7 | TRBV10-3 | NA | NA | CAISEDSSYEQYF | TGTGCCATCAGTGAGGATAGCTCCTACGAGCAGTACTTC
TRBJ2-1 | TRBV29-1 | TRBD2 | few | CSVLAGYNEQFF | TGCAGCGTACTAGCGGGGTACAATGAGCAGTTCTTC
TRBJ1-2 | TRBV5-6 | NA | NA | CASSLVEGGYTF | TGTGCCAGCAGCTTGGTCGAGGGAGGCTACACCTTC
TRBJ2-3 | TRBV6-1 | NA | NA | CASSEGAGRVDTQYF | TGTGCCAGCAGTGAAGGGGCCGGAAGGGTAGATACGCAGTATTTT
TRBJ1-1 | TRBV29-1 | NA | few | CSVELNTEAFF | TGCAGCGTTGAACTGAACACTGAAGCTTTCTTT
TRBJ1-4 | TRBV4-3 | TRBD1 | NA | CASSQRTGGWEKLFF | TGCGCCAGCAGCCAGAGGACAGGGGGGTGGGAAAAACTGTTTTTT
TRBJ1-4 | TRBV7-9 | NA | NA | CASSLVGNEKLFF | TGTGCCAGCAGCTTAGTAGGGAATGAAAAACTGTTTTTT
TRBJ2-4 | TRBV7-9 | NA | NA | CASSPTRGPENIQYF | TGTGCCAGCAGCCCGACACGGGGGCCGGAGAACATTCAGTACTTC
TRBJ2-7 | TRBV7-9 | NA | NA | CASSTGPAYEQYF | TGTGCCAGCAGCACCGGGCCTGCCTACGAGCAGTACTTC
TRBJ1-2 | TRBV30 | NA | NA | CAWTLLRTANYGYTF | TGTGCCTGGACCCTGCTCCGGACGGCCAACTATGGCTACACCTTC
TRBJ2-1 | TRBV27 | TRBD1 | NA | CASRPGQGDYNEQFF | TGTGCCAGCAGACCGGGACAGGGGGATTACAATGAGCAGTTCTTC
TRBJ1-1 | TRBV7-8 | NA | NA | CASSATGWGNTEAFF | TGTGCCAGCAGCGCCACAGGGTGGGGAAACACTGAAGCTTTCTTT
TRBJ1-1 | TRBV30 | NA | NA | CAWSAGSDRQAFF | TGTGCCTGGAGTGCGGGGTCTGACCGCCAAGCTTTCTTT
TRBJ1-4 | TRBV15 | NA | NA | CATSRGFNEKLFF | TGTGCCACCAGCAGGGGCTTTAATGAAAAACTGTTTTTT
TRBJ1-3 | TRBV5-1 | TRBD1 | NA | CASSPDRGPGNTIYF | TGCGCCAGCAGCCCAGACAGGGGGCCGGGAAACACCATATATTTT
TRBJ1-5 | TRBV7-8 | NA | NA | CASSSTGRLQEPQHF | TGTGCCAGCAGCTCCACCGGACGGCTCCAGGAACCCCAGCATTTT
TRBJ1-3 | TRBV7-9 | TRBD1 | NA | CASSLERGQDTIYF | TGTGCCAGCAGCTTAGAAAGGGGGCAGGACACCATATATTTT
TRBJ1-6 | TRBV6-6 | NA | NA | CASRGKSPLHF | TGTGCCAGCAGGGGCAAATCACCCCTCCACTTT